A single sample gave rise to the 32 T cell receptor beta chains below, sequenced in a study of OX40 agonist ivuxolimab in advanced cancers. TCRdb's copy holds only in-frame clones and misses some; the assay was immunoSEQ multiplex PCR. The sample holds about 75,000 clones, 90% seen once. Sequenced material: CD4+ or CD8+ T cells sorted from blood, taken in a trial of the OX40 agonist ivuxolimab. All receptors derive from an adult with an advanced solid tumor such as melanoma, head and neck, liver or kidney cancer.

The gene calls are TRBV5-1 and TRBJ2-2, with 11 bases that match TRBD2. The length of the CDR3 is 16 residues. Germline V gene sequence: CDR1 SGHRS, CDR2 YFSETQ. The V segment lost 5 bases and the J segment 3 bases; nucleotides outside the gene matches: 6. The CDR3 loop is CASSLTSGTHTGELFF. As DNA, the CDR3 is TGCGCCAGCAGTCTGACTAGCGGGACACACACCGGGGAGCTGTTTTTT.

This chain joins TRBV7-6 and TRBJ2-1, with D uncertain. The germline V and J ends were trimmed by 1 base and 4 bases, with 5 bases remaining between them. The CDR3 runs to 13 residues. Germline CDR1 and CDR2: SGHVS and FNYEAQ. The CDR3 sequence is CASSLDLYNEQFF. The CDR3 nucleotides read TGTGCCAGCAGCTTAGACTTATACAATGAGCAGTTCTTC.

The rearrangement joins TRBV7-8 to TRBJ2-7, with 8 bases lining up with TRBD2. The V gene end was trimmed by 5 bases and the J gene end by 4 bases; junction bases not matched to a gene: 22. CDR1 and CDR2 (germline): SGHVS, FQNEAQ. This CDR3 contains 19 residues. The CDR3 bases are TGTGCCAGCAGCCCCCCCCCGCCCAGGGGTAGCGGGACCAAATACGAGCAGTACTTC. This sequence encodes CASSPPPPRGSGTKYEQYF.

The J gene is TRBJ2-5, the V gene TRBV30; D gene ambiguous. Germline values: CDR1 GTSNPN, CDR2 SVGIG (reference sequence). The CDR3 is 12 amino acids. V lost 0 bases, J lost 0 bases, and 2 bases lay in between. CDR3 nucleotide sequence: TGTGCCTGGAGTGTAGACCAAGAGACCCAGTACTTC. Its protein is CAWSVDQETQYF.

This clone appeared once. This chain joins TRBV9 and TRBJ2-1, with D possibly matching TRBD1 (6 bases). The CDR3 is 14 residues long. The V end was cut by 4 bases, the J end by 4 bases, with 12 bases between. Germline CDR1 and CDR2: SGDLS and YYNGEE. CDR3 residues: CASSFRTEYNEQFF. The CDR3 DNA sequence: TGTGCCAGCAGCTTTAGGACAGAGTACAATGAGCAGTTCTTC. Full variable domain (outside the CDR3, taken from reference TRBV9 and TRBJ2-1): DSGVTQTPKHLITATGQRVTLRCSPRSGDLSVYWYQQSLDQGLQFLIQYYNGEERAKGNILERFSAQQFPDLHSELNLSSLELGDSALYFCASSFRTEYNEQFFGPGTRLTVL.

This clone is classed as medium-sized. The chain carries TRBV6-1 and TRBJ1-1; D might be TRBD1 (5 bases). V dropped 8 bases and J dropped 1 base, with 8 bases sitting between them. Germline V gene lookup returns CDR1 MNHNS and CDR2 SASEGT. This CDR3 spans 12 amino acids. CDR3 amino acids: CASGRENTEAFF. The CDR3 DNA reads TGTGCCAGCGGCAGGGAGAACACTGAAGCTTTCTTT.

The chain is built from TRBV7-8 and TRBJ2-5, with 9 positions matching TRBD2. The CDR3 runs 19 residues. Trimming took 2 bases from V and 0 from J; bases not matched to a gene: 13. Germline-derived CDR1 and CDR2 are SGHVS and FQNEAQ. Written as DNA, the CDR3 is TGTGCCAGCAGCTTACTTTCTAGGGGCGGGGGGGCCGACCAAGAGACCCAGTACTTC. The encoded protein is CASSLLSRGGGADQETQYF. Using reference TRBV7-8 and TRBJ2-5 for the parts outside the CDR3, the full variable domain is GAGVSQSPRYKVAKRGQDVALRCDPISGHVSLFWYQQALGQGPEFLTYFQNEAQLDKSGLPSDRFFAERPEGSVSTLKIQRTQQEDSAVYLCASSLLSRGGGADQETQYFGPGTRLLVL.

The chain has TRBV9 and TRBJ1-5; no clear D gene. Germline V gene data show CDR1 as SGDLS and CDR2 as YYNGEE. The V end was cut by 3 bases, the J end by 4 bases, with 8 bases between. CDR3 size: 13 residues. CDR3 protein: CASSASPNQPQHF. In DNA, the CDR3 is TGTGCCAGCAGCGCGTCCCCTAATCAGCCCCAGCATTTT. The full variable domain, its missing parts supplied by reference TRBV9 and TRBJ1-5, is DSGVTQTPKHLITATGQRVTLRCSPRSGDLSVYWYQQSLDQGLQFLIQYYNGEERAKGNILERFSAQQFPDLHSELNLSSLELGDSALYFCASSASPNQPQHFGDGTRLSIL.

The chain carries TRBV28 and TRBJ1-2; 7 bases are a match to TRBD1. Per germline, CDR1 MDHEN and CDR2 SYDVKM. After removal of 3 bases from V and 1 base from J, the junction contained 5 bases not matched to a gene. The CDR3 contains 15 residues. The CDR3 loop reads CASSLLGTVNYGYTF. For the CDR3, the DNA is TGTGCCAGCAGTTTGCTCGGGACAGTTAACTATGGCTACACCTTC.

A few counts support this clone. No conserved phenylalanine or tryptophan ends this CDR3, so it is likely a read error. The DNA is left out, because the CDR3 cannot be placed on it with certainty; the CDR3 is given as TCRdb lists it. The rearrangement joins TRBV30 to TRBJ1-1. Germline V gene sequence: CDR1 GTSNPN, CDR2 SVGIG (reference sequence). The CDR3 is 8 amino acids in total, end residues counted. CDR3: CAWSGGKV.

The chain uses TRBV19 and TRBJ1-5, with D possibly matching TRBD1 (6 bases). This CDR3 is 19 amino acids long. The germline V gene has CDR1 LNHDA and CDR2 SQIVND (reference sequence). V lost 11 bases and J lost 5, with 34 bases in between. CDR3 coding DNA: TGTGCCTCCCAACCGACAAGGGGGGGAGGAGGGTGGTTTCATCAGCCCCAGCATTTT. Translated: CASQPTRGGGGWFHQPQHF.

The V gene is TRBV5-1, the J gene TRBJ2-5, with TRBD2 identical over 8 bases. The CDR3 spans 13 residues. Unmatched junction bases numbered 4, after V lost 0 bases and J lost 9 bases. The V gene's germline CDR1 is SGHRS and CDR2 YFSETQ. Here the CDR3 DNA reads TGCGCCAGCAGCTTGGAATCGGGGGGGCCCCAGTACTTC. Translating it yields CASSLESGGPQYF. The full variable domain, rest sourced from reference TRBV5-1 and TRBJ2-5, is KAGVTQTPRYLIKTRGQQVTLSCSPISGHRSVSWYQQTPGQGLQFLFEYFSETQRNKGNFPGRFSGRQFSNSRSEMNVSTLELGDSALYLCASSLESGGPQYFGPGTRLLVL.

The chain joins TRBV29-1 to TRBJ2-7; D possibly corresponds to TRBD1 (5 bases). CDR3 length: 16 amino acids. Germline V gives CDR1 SQVTM, CDR2 ANQGSEA. V lost 3 bases and J 0 bases, leaving 18 bases between the germline ends. The CDR3 here is CSVELSARVDSYEQYF. The CDR3 DNA follows: TGCAGCGTTGAGCTCTCGGCCAGGGTAGACTCCTACGAGCAGTACTTC.

The chain is built from TRBV10-3 and TRBJ1-1; D gene ambiguous. Between the trimmed V and J ends, which lost 3 bases and 1 base, there was a span of 3 bases. The CDR3 is 12 residues long. CDR1 is ENHRY, CDR2 SYGVKD, per germline. DNA for the CDR3: TGTGCCATCAGTGATAAGAACACTGAAGCTTTCTTT. Residues: CAISDKNTEAFF.

This clone was observed a single time. V and J are TRBV28 and TRBJ2-2; 7 positions match TRBD2. The CDR3 has 15 residues. J lost 3 bases, V lost 5 bases, and 6 bases had no gene match. Germline CDR1 and CDR2: MDHEN and SYDVKM. CDR3 nucleotides: TGTGCCAGCAGTCCGCCGGGAGGCTACACCGGGGAGCTGTTTTTT. Its translation: CASSPPGGYTGELFF.

The chain links TRBV5-1 to TRBJ2-2; 9 bases are a match to TRBD2. The germline V gene has CDR1 SGHRS and CDR2 YFSETQ. The CDR3 consists of 16 residues. J lost 4 bases, V lost 4 bases, and 8 bases had no gene match. The CDR3 region has the DNA TGCGCCAGCAGCCCCGGGGCGGGAGGGGGCACCGGGGAGCTGTTTTTT. Its translation: CASSPGAGGGTGELFF.

The chain links TRBV7-8 to TRBJ2-5; TRBD1 is a possible D gene (7 bases). The CDR3 has 14 amino acids. Per the germline V gene, CDR1 is SGHVS and CDR2 is FQNEAQ. With 6 bases removed from V and 1 base from J, the gap between germline ends came to 12 bases. As DNA, the CDR3 is TGTGCCAGCAGTGGGGGGACAGTCCAAGAGACCCAGTACTTC. Encoded protein: CASSGGTVQETQYF.

The CDR3 spells CASSHRGGNQPQHF. The CDR3 nucleotides read TGTGCCAGCAGCCATAGGGGGGGCAATCAGCCCCAGCATTTT. The rearrangement uses TRBV6-5 and TRBJ1-5; a weak D match, TRBD1 (6 bases). The CDR3 runs to 14 residues. CDR1 and CDR2 (germline): MNHEY, SVGAGI. V shed 6 bases and J shed 2 bases, with 11 bases lying between them.

For this clone: The same CDR3 can be traced to other DNA sequences in this sample. The J gene is TRBJ1-3, the V gene TRBV7-9; D is undetermined. Deletions cut 0 bases from V and 4 bases from J, with 10 bases between. CDR1 and CDR2 from the germline V gene are SEHNR and FQNEAQ (reference sequence). The CDR3 is made up of 15 amino acids. CDR3 sequence reads: CASSLAQGSGNTIYF. CDR3 sequence (DNA): TGTGCCAGCAGCTTAGCGCAAGGATCCGGAAACACCATATATTTT.

This clone was seen just once. The rearrangement joins TRBV27 to TRBJ2-7; 12 bases are shared with TRBD2. The CDR3 runs to 16 residues. CDR1 and CDR2 (germline): MNHEY, SMNVEV (reference sequence). With V trimmed by 5 bases and J by 4 bases, 9 bases remained unmatched. This chain's CDR3 is CASSTRLAGADYEQYF. CDR3 bases: TGTGCCAGCAGTACAAGACTAGCGGGAGCCGATTACGAGCAGTACTTC.

The chain combines TRBV28 with TRBJ1-1, with 8 positions matching TRBD1. The V gene end was trimmed by 4 bases and the J gene end by 2 bases; junction bases not matched to a gene: 6. CDR3 size: 15 residues. Germline V gives CDR1 MDHEN, CDR2 SYDVKM. The CDR3 coding sequence is TGTGCCAGCAGTTCCCCAGGGGGCCCCAACACTGAAGCTTTCTTT. Amino acid sequence: CASSSPGGPNTEAFF. Using reference TRBV28 and TRBJ1-1 for the parts outside the CDR3, the full variable domain is DVKVTQSSRYLVKRTGEKVFLECVQDMDHENMFWYRQDPGLGLRLIYFSYDVKMKEKGDIPEGYSVSREKKERFSLILESASTNQTSMYLCASSSPGGPNTEAFFGQGTRLTVV.

There are a few counts of this clone. V usage is TRBV11-3 and J usage is TRBJ2-7; D may match TRBD1 or TRBD2 (5 bases each). Deletions cut 5 bases from V and 2 bases from J, with 16 bases between. Germline CDR1 SGHNT, CDR2 YENEEA. The CDR3 has 15 amino acids. The CDR3 spells CASSPGDAETYEQYF. As DNA, the CDR3 is TGTGCCAGCAGCCCCGGGGACGCAGAGACCTACGAGCAGTACTTC.

J is TRBJ2-1 and V is TRBV5-1, with 8 bases identical to TRBD1. The CDR3 totals 12 residues. Germline V gene sequence: CDR1 SGHRS, CDR2 YFSETQ. The V and J ends lost 2 bases and 10 bases, in that order; junction bases with no gene match: 2. The CDR3, as DNA: TGCGCCAGCAGCTTCCGACAGGGGGAGCAGTTCTTC. Translating gives CASSFRQGEQFF.

J is TRBJ2-1 and V is TRBV5-1; D gene uncertain. The germline V gene has CDR1 SGHRS and CDR2 YFSETQ. The CDR3 sequence is 15 residues long. The V and J ends lost 1 base and 4 bases respectively, with 12 bases between them. The CDR3 sequence: CASSLTASPYNEQFF. The CDR3 nucleotides are TGCGCCAGCAGCTTGACAGCTTCTCCTTACAATGAGCAGTTCTTC.

This chain uses TRBV5-6 with TRBJ2-2; tentatively, D is TRBD2 (6 bases). V was pared by 3 bases and J by 1 base, with 16 bases between. The CDR3 loop spans 17 amino acids. Germline V gene data show CDR1 as SGHDT and CDR2 as YYEEEE. CDR3 loop: CASSWGSRAGNTGELFF. In nucleotides, the CDR3 is TGTGCCAGCAGCTGGGGTTCGAGAGCGGGGAACACCGGGGAGCTGTTTTTT.

The V gene is TRBV6-5, the J gene TRBJ2-7, with a weak D call TRBD1 (6 bases). This CDR3 has 15 amino acids. The ends were cut back, 2 bases at V and 6 bases at J, with 17 bases in the middle. CDR1 is MNHEY, CDR2 SVGAGI, per germline. DNA for the CDR3: TGTGCCAGCAGTTACACGACGTCAGGGGAAGGCGAGCAGTACTTC. Translated: CASSYTTSGEGEQYF.

The chain joins TRBV9 to TRBJ2-3; 8 nucleotides match TRBD2. Germline V lookup: CDR1 SGDLS, CDR2 YYNGEE. V shed 0 bases, J shed 0 bases, and the junction held 3 bases outside the gene matches. The CDR3 spans 16 residues. The CDR3 sequence: CASSVGAGESTDTQYF. CDR3 bases: TGTGCCAGCAGCGTAGGAGCGGGAGAGAGCACAGATACGCAGTATTTT.

The chain links TRBV9 to TRBJ2-5; D is perhaps TRBD2 (5 bases). The germline CDR1 and CDR2 sequences are SGDLS and YYNGEE. The CDR3 consists of 16 residues. V was clipped by 3 bases and J by 5 bases, with 20 bases between them. The CDR3 region has the DNA TGTGCCAGCAGCGCCCAAGTAAGCGGCCTCGGGGAGACCCAGTACTTC. Amino acids: CASSAQVSGLGETQYF.

The V call is TRBV5-1, the J call TRBJ2-7; TRBD2 matches at 8 bases. This CDR3 comprises 14 residues. V was pared by 4 bases and J by 5 bases, with 8 bases of the junction left unmatched. Germline V gene lookup returns CDR1 SGHRS and CDR2 YFSETQ. CDR3 bases: TGCGCCAGCAGCCCCGGCGGGGGGAGCGACGAGCAGTACTTC. It encodes CASSPGGGSDEQYF.

This chain connects TRBV5-1 to TRBJ1-1; perhaps TRBD1 as D (5 bases). The germline V and J ends were trimmed by 4 bases and 1 base, with 8 bases remaining between them. There are 13 residues in the CDR3. Germline loops: CDR1 SGHRS, CDR2 YFSETQ. This CDR3 reads CASSLRENTEAFF. In nucleotides, the CDR3 is TGCGCCAGCAGCCTCAGGGAGAACACTGAAGCTTTCTTT.

The V gene is TRBV5-1, the J gene TRBJ2-1, with 7 bases aligning to TRBD2. V shed 0 bases, J shed 7 bases, and the junction held 4 bases outside the gene matches. The CDR3 is 14 amino acids. Germline V gene lookup returns CDR1 SGHRS and CDR2 YFSETQ. This CDR3 is CASSLVTSQNEQFF. CDR3 DNA: TGCGCCAGCAGCTTGGTGACTAGCCAGAATGAGCAGTTCTTC. The whole variable domain, filled in from reference TRBV5-1 and TRBJ2-1, reads KAGVTQTPRYLIKTRGQQVTLSCSPISGHRSVSWYQQTPGQGLQFLFEYFSETQRNKGNFPGRFSGRQFSNSRSEMNVSTLELGDSALYLCASSLVTSQNEQFFGPGTRLTVL.

The genes are TRBV5-1 and TRBJ2-2; no reliable D call. This CDR3 is 15 amino acids long. Germline V gene lookup returns CDR1 SGHRS and CDR2 YFSETQ. Trimming removed 2 bases at V and 0 bases at J, with 8 bases between. CDR3 amino acids: CASSFQTANTGELFF. CDR3 sequence (DNA): TGCGCCAGCAGCTTTCAGACGGCGAACACCGGGGAGCTGTTTTTT.